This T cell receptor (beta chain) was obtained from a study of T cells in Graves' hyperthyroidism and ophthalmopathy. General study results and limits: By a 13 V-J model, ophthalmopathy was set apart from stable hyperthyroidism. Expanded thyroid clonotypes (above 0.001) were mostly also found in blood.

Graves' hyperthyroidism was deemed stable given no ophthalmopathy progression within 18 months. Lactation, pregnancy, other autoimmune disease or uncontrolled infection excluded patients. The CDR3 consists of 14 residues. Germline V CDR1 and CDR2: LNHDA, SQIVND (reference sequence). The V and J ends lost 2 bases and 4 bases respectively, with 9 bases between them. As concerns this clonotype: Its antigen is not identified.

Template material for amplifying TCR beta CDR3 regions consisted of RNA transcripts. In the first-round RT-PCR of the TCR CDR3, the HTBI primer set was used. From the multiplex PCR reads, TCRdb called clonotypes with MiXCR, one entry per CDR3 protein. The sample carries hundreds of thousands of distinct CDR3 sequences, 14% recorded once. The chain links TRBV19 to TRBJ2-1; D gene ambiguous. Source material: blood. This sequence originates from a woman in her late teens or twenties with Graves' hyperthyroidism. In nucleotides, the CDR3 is TGTGCCAGTAGTATACGGGTACAGTACAATGAGCAGTTCTTC. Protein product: CASSIRVQYNEQFF.